Listed below are T cell receptor beta chains from one sample, sequenced in a study of beta chain features in type 1 diabetes. Generated by immunoSEQ multiplex PCR, the TCRdb table keeps only in-frame clones and is missing some. The table shows 860,000 or so clones, with 17% occurring only once. The sequenced sample consisted of naive CD4+ T cells from blood. The source of these receptors is a woman aged 18-29 years in good health. CDR3s include the opening cysteine and the closing phenylalanine or tryptophan. D genes are given only for firm matches. Clone size is shown for a subset of rows, as once, few, many or a class of expanded clone.

TRBV27	-	-	TRBJ2-5	TGTGCCAGCAGCCAGGGCAGGGGAGAGACCCAGTACTTC	CASSQGRGETQYF
TRBV21-1	-	-	TRBJ2-1	TGTGCCAGCAGCACACAGCCCGGGACAGGGGGTAGCGGCCACTACAATGAGCAGTTCTTC	CASSTQPGTGGSGHYNEQFF
TRBV28	few	-	TRBJ1-5	TGTGCCAGCAGTTTGTCCAGTGGCAATCAGCCCCAGCATTTT	CASSLSSGNQPQHF
TRBV11-2	-	-	TRBJ1-1	TGTGCCAGCAGCGCACAGAAGGGGGGAAGGACTGAAGCTTTCTTT	CASSAQKGGRTEAFF
TRBV18	few	-	TRBJ1-1	TGTGCCAGCAGGAGGGGTTTGGACACTGAAGCTTTCTTT	CASRRGLDTEAFF
TRBV29-1	-	-	TRBJ1-4	TGCAGCGCCATCGAACGGGGTTTTAGTGAAAAACTGTTTTTT	CSAIERGFSEKLFF
TRBV5-4	-	-	TRBJ2-3	TGTGCCAGCAGCTTACCGGGAGCTCTCACAGATACGCAGTATTTT	CASSLPGALTDTQYF
TRBV19	few	TRBD1	TRBJ2-1	TGTGCCAGTAGTTTATGGGACAGCGGAAATGAGCAGTTCTTC	CASSLWDSGNEQFF
TRBV7-2	few	-	TRBJ2-7	TGTGCCAGCAGCTACATAGCGAGCCCCTACGAGCAGTACTTC	CASSYIASPYEQYF
TRBV5-1	-	TRBD2	TRBJ2-1	TGCGCCAGCAGGCTCAGCGGGAGCTCCTACAATGAGCAGTTCTTC	CASRLSGSSYNEQFF
TRBV6-5	few	TRBD1	TRBJ2-5	TGTGCCAGCAGTTACTCCTCAACAGGGGGCCAAGAGACCCAGTACTTC	CASSYSSTGGQETQYF
TRBV4-2	few	-	TRBJ1-5	TGTGCCAGCAGCGCCGAGAGGTATAGCAATCAGCCCCAGCATTTT	CASSAERYSNQPQHF
TRBV11-1	-	-	TRBJ1-1	TGTGCCAGCAGCGTACAGGGAGGAAGGACTGAAGCTTTCTTT	CASSVQGGRTEAFF
TRBV5-1	few	-	TRBJ2-3	TGCGCCAGCAGCCCCGAGCGGAGCCAACACACAGATACGCAGTATTTT	CASSPERSQHTDTQYF
TRBV7-9	few	-	TRBJ2-2	TGTGCCAGCAGCGTCGGGAGTATTGTCGGGGAGCTGTTTTTT	CASSVGSIVGELFF
TRBV7-8	few	-	TRBJ1-3	TGTGCCAGCAGCAGAGACCGTTTCTATGGAAACACCATATATTTT	CASSRDRFYGNTIYF
TRBV19	-	-	TRBJ2-3	TGTGCCAGTAGTCCCTGGGGACCAGATACGCAGTATTTT	CASSPWGPDTQYF
TRBV7-9	-	-	TRBJ1-1	TGTGCCAGCAGCTTATTGGGGGAGGACACTGAAGCTTTCTTT	CASSLLGEDTEAFF
TRBV4-2	few	-	TRBJ2-6	TGTGCCAGCAGCCAAGCGTTGCGGTTTTCCTCTGGGGCCAACGTCCTGACTTTC	CASSQALRFSSGANVLTF
TRBV25-1	-	TRBD2	TRBJ2-5	TGTGCCAGCAGTGAACGCAGGGTTGAGCGGGGCGGTCAAGAGACCCAGTACTTC	CASSERRVERGGQETQYF
TRBV6-5	-	TRBD2	TRBJ2-5	TGTGCCAGCAGTTCGACTTCGGGAGGACAAGAGACCCAGTACTTC	CASSSTSGGQETQYF
TRBV7-9	-	TRBD1	TRBJ2-6	TGTGCCAGCAGCTCCCGGACAGGCCTCTTTTCTGGGGCCAACGTCCTGACTTTC	CASSSRTGLFSGANVLTF
TRBV6-5	few	TRBD1	TRBJ2-7	TGTGCCAGCAGGAGAGGGACAGGCACCTACGAGCAGTACTTC	CASRRGTGTYEQYF
TRBV18	few	TRBD1	TRBJ2-1	TGTGCCAGCTCACCCGGGACAGGGGCCTATGAGCAGTTCTTC	CASSPGTGAYEQFF
TRBV7-6	once	TRBD2	TRBJ2-1	TGTGCCAGCAGCCACCCTTTCCCGGGACTAGCGGACTACAATGAGCAGTTCTTC	CASSHPFPGLADYNEQFF
TRBV20-1	-	-	TRBJ1-1	TGCAGTGCTAGAGGGAGGGTAGATGCTTTCTTT	CSARGRVDAFF
TRBV27	-	-	TRBJ2-5	TGTGCCAGCAGATGGAACGGACACCAAGAGACCCAGTACTTC	CASRWNGHQETQYF
TRBV4-3	few	-	TRBJ2-7	TGCGCCAGCAGCCAAGATTTCTGGCGGGACTTATCCTACGAGCAGTACTTC	CASSQDFWRDLSYEQYF
TRBV18	few	-	TRBJ1-5	TGTGCCAGCTCACCAACCGGGCCCGGTTATCAGCCCCAGCATTTT	CASSPTGPGYQPQHF
TRBV7-9	-	-	TRBJ2-7	TGTGCCAGCAGCTTATATCCCGGAGAGCAGTACTTC	CASSLYPGEQYF
TRBV12-2	few	-	TRBJ1-2	TGTGCAAGTCACATTGCCTACACCTTC	CASHIAYTF
TRBV7-2	-	TRBD1	TRBJ2-5	TGTGCCAGCAGCCCGCGGACAGGGGGGGCCTTATCCCAAGAGACCCAGTACTTC	CASSPRTGGALSQETQYF
TRBV15	many	-	TRBJ1-5	TGTGCCACCAGCGTCCCCGCGGAGGCCCAGCATTTT	CATSVPAEAQHF
TRBV9	few	TRBD2	TRBJ2-7	TGTGCCAGCAGCGAGGCCCCGGGACTAGCGGGAGCCGAGCAGTACTTC	CASSEAPGLAGAEQYF
TRBV14	few	-	TRBJ1-1	TGTGCCAGCAGCCAAGATCAGAACACTGAAGCTTTCTTT	CASSQDQNTEAFF
TRBV19	-	TRBD1	TRBJ2-6	TGTGCCAGTAGCGGGACAGGGGTTCGCTCTGGGGCCAACGTCCTGACTTTC	CASSGTGVRSGANVLTF
TRBV7-9	few	-	TRBJ2-7	TGTGCCAGCAGCCCCCCAGCCGGGATATCCCGTTCTTTTCCCTACGAGCAGTACTTC	CASSPPAGISRSFPYEQYF
TRBV5-1	-	TRBD1	TRBJ1-2	TGCGCCAGCAGCTTGGGGCAGGGGGCCCCAATCTATGGCTACACCTTC	CASSLGQGAPIYGYTF
TRBV5-4	few	-	TRBJ2-2	TGTGCCAGCAGCCCTGGAGGACACACCGGGGAGCTGTTTTTT	CASSPGGHTGELFF
TRBV20-1	-	-	TRBJ1-1	TGCAGTGCTAGTTTTCACACTGAAGCTTTCTTT	CSASFHTEAFF
TRBV13	few	TRBD2	TRBJ2-1	TGTGCCAGCAGCCTGGGACTAGCGGGGCACTACAATGAGCAGTTCTTC	CASSLGLAGHYNEQFF
TRBV7-2	few	TRBD1	TRBJ2-5	TGTGCCAGCAGCTTAGCGGGACAGGCTTTAGGGACCCAGTACTTC	CASSLAGQALGTQYF
TRBV28	-	TRBD2	TRBJ2-3	TGTGCCAGCAGTTTAGGCGGGAGTTTGTCAGATACGCAGTATTTT	CASSLGGSLSDTQYF
TRBV2	-	-	TRBJ2-1	TGTGCCAGCAAGAGGGTTTCGGAGCAGTTCTTC	CASKRVSEQFF
TRBV7-2	-	-	TRBJ2-1	TGTGCCAGCAGCTTAGTGCAGAGCCTGCGCGATGAGCAGTTCTTC	CASSLVQSLRDEQFF
TRBV5-1	few	TRBD1	TRBJ2-7	TGCGCCAGCAGCTTACCGGGACAGGGAGGCGACGAGCAGTACTTC	CASSLPGQGGDEQYF
TRBV6-5	-	-	TRBJ1-4	TGTGCCAGCAGCCTGGGAGGTTTTAATGAAAAACTGTTTTTT	CASSLGGFNEKLFF
TRBV18	few	-	TRBJ2-1	TGTGCCAGCTCACCACTCGGGAGCTCCTACAATGAGCAGTTCTTC	CASSPLGSSYNEQFF
TRBV9	-	-	TRBJ2-7	TGTGCCAGCAGCGTAGCACTGGGACATGCCTACGAGCAGTACTTC	CASSVALGHAYEQYF
TRBV20-1	-	-	TRBJ2-7	TGCAGTGCTAGAGGGTCCTACGAGCAGTACTTC	CSARGSYEQYF